These 17 T cell receptor beta chains originate from one sample sequenced in a study of CD8+ T cells in alopecia areata. RNA was extracted and reverse transcribed into cDNA as the sequencing template. The data were produced by immunoSEQ multiplex PCR, yet TCRdb's version contains in-frame clones alone and is incomplete. The sample presents some 2,500 clones, none singletons. Input material: lesional skin. The receptors stem from a C3H/HeJ mouse with alopecia areata. The strain bears MHC haplotype H2-k.

This clone was detected many times. Each gene name is a mouse one. The observed sequence ends 4 residues before the CDR3 terminus, with the missing tail filled in from the germline J gene. The genes are TRBV14 and TRBJ2-7, with a tentative D call TRBD2 (6 bases). This CDR3 is built from 15 residues. Deletions cut 1 base from V and 0 bases from J, with 11 bases between. The germline V gene has CDR1 SGHDT and CDR2 FRDEAV. CDR3 DNA (partial): TGTGCCAGCAGTTTCCCTGGGGCGAGCTCCTAT. Translated: CASSFPGASSY. The CDR3, in full, reads CASSFPGASSYEQYF.

To note about this clone: The genes and germline here are from mouse. The read terminates 4 residues ahead of where the CDR3 ends, so the germline J gene completes it. V is TRBV13-1 and J is TRBJ2-5; TRBD2 agrees at 8 bases. Per the germline V gene, CDR1 is NSHNY and CDR2 is SYGAGN. The CDR3 has 15 residues. After removal of 10 bases from V and 1 base from J, the junction contained 11 bases not matched to a gene. CDR3 bases read: TGTGCCCCTCACAAGGGGGGGGGCTACCAAGAC. Its translation is CAPHKGGGYQD. The CDR3 in its entirety is CAPHKGGGYQDTQYF.

This clone was observed at least ten times. Genes and germline come from the mouse. The sequenced fragment ends 4 residues before the CDR3 boundary, so the rest is inferred from the germline J gene. This chain connects TRBV12-2 to TRBJ2-1; 8 bases align to TRBD1. This CDR3 has 16 residues. Germline CDR1 and CDR2: SGHLS and HYDKME. V was pared by 2 bases and J by 1 base, with 6 bases of the junction left unmatched. CDR3 DNA (partial): TGTGCCAGCTCTCCCCCGACAGGGGACAACTATGCT. This encodes CASSPPTGDNYA. Given in full, the CDR3 is CASSPPTGDNYAEQFF.

The sample holds many counts of this clone. Gene and germline names: mouse. Read coverage stops 4 residues before the CDR3 terminus; the germline J gene supplies the remainder. The rearrangement uses TRBV13-3 and TRBJ2-3; D uncertain. CDR1 and CDR2 (germline): NNHDY, SYVADS. V was shortened by 2 bases and J by 0 bases, with 7 bases between the two germline ends. This CDR3 comprises 14 residues. CDR3 in amino acids: CASSEAGSAETLYF. The CDR3 bases that were read are TGTGCCAGCAGTGAGGCTGGCAGTGCAGAA.

This clone has ten or more counts. The listed genes are named as in mouse. The read gets to within 4 residues of the CDR3 end, and the germline J gene fills in the rest. The chain couples TRBV5 to TRBJ2-4; D is unresolved. Germline V gene sequence: CDR1 LGHNA, CDR2 YNLKQL (reference sequence). This CDR3 has 15 amino acids. The CDR3 sequence: CASSQDLRVENTLYF. The part of the CDR3 DNA that was read is TGTGCCAGCAGCCAAGATTTGAGGGTGGAAAAC.

This clone came up many times. Genes here carry mouse names. The read gets to within 4 residues of the CDR3 end, and the germline J gene fills in the rest. V usage is TRBV1 and J usage is TRBJ2-1; 9 positions match TRBD1. V lost 3 bases to trimming and J lost 3 bases; unmatched junction nucleotides: 6. CDR3 length equals 16 residues. Germline V gene sequence: CDR1 NSQYPW, CDR2 LRSPGD (reference sequence). CDR3 sequence: CTCSASGTGSYAEQFF. CDR3 DNA (partial): TGCACCTGCAGTGCCTCAGGGACAGGGTCCTATGCT.

This clone has just a few counts. A read error is likely here: a far larger clone is one base away. Gene names and germline match the mouse. The CDR3 end is not reached by the read, which stops 4 residues before it; the germline J gene fills it in. Different DNA sequences within this sample yield the same CDR3. The V call is TRBV13-2, the J call TRBJ2-1, with 8 bases fitting TRBD1. The CDR3 sequence is 15 residues long. Germline V gene lookup returns CDR1 NNHNN and CDR2 SYGAGS (reference sequence). V dropped 5 bases and J dropped 4; count of bases not matched to a gene: 8. The CDR3 loop reads CASGPGTGWYAEQFF. CDR3 DNA (partial): TGTGCCAGCGGCCCTGGGACAGGCTGGTATGCT.

This clone has a count of ten or more. Gene and germline names: mouse. The read ends 4 residues shy of where the CDR3 ends; the end is completed using the germline J gene. At the DNA level, this CDR3 is encoded by other sequences in the same sample as well. The chain links TRBV3 to TRBJ2-5, with 10 bases that match TRBD1. Per the germline V gene, CDR1 is SNHLY and CDR2 is FYNGKV (reference sequence). The CDR3 contains 14 residues. The CDR3 region is CASSLGDRGDTQYF. The sequenced part of the CDR3 DNA is TGTGCCAGCAGCTTGGGGGACAGGGGAGAC.

This clone was detected ten times or more. Gene names are the mouse ones. The CDR3 end is not reached by the read, which stops 4 residues before it; the germline J gene fills it in. The chain employs TRBV13-3 and TRBJ1-1; 8 bases align to TRBD1. CDR1 is NNHDY, CDR2 SYVADS, per germline. There are 15 residues in the CDR3. V shed 1 base, J shed 2 bases, and the junction held 4 bases outside the gene matches. The CDR3 protein is CASSDIDRGNTEVFF. CDR3 bases read: TGTGCCAGCAGTGATATCGACAGGGGCAACACA.

This clone was seen ten or more times. Gene names denote mouse genes. The covered CDR3 bases are TGTGCCAGCAGGTGGGCGGACAGGGGGCGAACCTCCTAT. As protein: CASRWADRGRTSY. The whole CDR3 region reads CASRWADRGRTSYEQYF. The V and J genes are TRBV13-1 and TRBJ2-7; 11 positions agree with TRBD1. The CDR3 extends 4 residues past the end of the read, so its final part is completed from the germline J gene. The V gene end was trimmed by 5 bases and the J gene end by 0 bases; junction bases not matched to a gene: 10. The CDR3 extends over 17 amino acids. Germline-derived CDR1 and CDR2 are NSHNY and SYGAGN.

This clone was seen many times. TCRdb lists a protein that is different at residue 12 from the translated DNA; the protein given here uses the DNA translation. Mouse names are used for the genes. Coverage ceases 3 residues before the CDR3 finishes, and the germline J gene fills in the end. The chain employs TRBV19 and TRBJ1-3, with TRBD1 as a possible D gene (6 bases). The germline CDR1 and CDR2 sequences are FNHDT and SITEND (reference sequence). Deletions cut 0 bases from V and 1 base from J, with 8 bases between. This CDR3 spans 15 amino acids. The sequenced CDR3 bases are TGTGCCAGCAGTATAGTGGACAGATCTGGAAATACG. It is translated as CASSIVDRSGNT. In full, the CDR3 is CASSIVDRSGNTLYF.

At least ten counts were recorded for this clone. Mouse names are used for the genes. With the read ending 4 residues before the CDR3 end, the germline J gene is used to fill in that end. This rearrangement joins TRBV19 to TRBJ2-7; D gene uncertain. The length of the CDR3 is 13 residues. Trimming took off 2 bases at V and 0 bases at J, with 6 bases between the two ends. Germline V gene lookup returns CDR1 FNHDT and CDR2 SITEND (reference sequence). CDR3 protein: CASSITNSYEQYF. CDR3 DNA, as far as it was read: TGTGCCAGCAGTATCACAAACTCCTAT.

This clone has at least ten counts. The gene names here belong to mouse. The sequenced CDR3 bases are TGTGCCAGCAGTGATGTACGGTGGGGGGGTCAAGAC. Translation gives CASSDVRWGGQD. The whole CDR3 sequence reads CASSDVRWGGQDTQYF. The chain links TRBV13-1 to TRBJ2-5; 8 bases map to TRBD2. The read ends 4 residues before the CDR3 terminus; that terminus is restored from the germline J gene. Germline CDR1 NSHNY, CDR2 SYGAGN. This CDR3 has 16 amino acids. The trim removed 0 bases at V and 3 bases at J, leaving 6 bases unmatched.

Sample share makes this clone medium-sized. Mouse names are used for the genes. The CDR3 extends 4 residues past the end of the read, so its final part is completed from the germline J gene. Other DNA sequences of this sample code for an identical CDR3. The genes are TRBV13-3 and TRBJ2-7; 9 bases agree with TRBD2. Germline lookup yields CDR1 NNHDY and CDR2 SYVADS. The CDR3 sequence is 13 residues long. The sequenced part of the CDR3 DNA is TGTGCCAGCAGTGACTGGGGGGGGTAT. Translating gives CASSDWGGY. The whole CDR3 is CASSDWGGYEQYF.

Ten or more counts support this clone. The gene names given are mouse names. Read sequence stops 4 residues before the CDR3 end, and the germline J gene provides the missing end. The rearrangement uses TRBV19 and TRBJ1-4; D gene unclear. V gave up 3 bases and J gave up 0 bases, with 3 bases separating them. Germline V gives CDR1 FNHDT, CDR2 SITEND (reference sequence). This CDR3 region has 13 residues. The CDR3 protein is CASSNISNERLFF. The DNA read from the CDR3 is TGTGCCAGCAGTAACATTTCCAACGAA.

This clone was recorded many times. Mouse names are used for the genes. Sequencing ends 4 residues short of the CDR3 end; the germline J gene provides the rest. The chain is built from TRBV13-3 and TRBJ2-4; maybe TRBD1 (6 bases). Germline V CDR1 and CDR2: NNHDY, SYVADS. With 4 bases removed from V and 2 bases from J, the gap between germline ends came to 11 bases. The CDR3 has 14 amino acids. CDR3 residues: CASSPGHNQNTLYF. The covered CDR3 bases are TGTGCCAGCAGTCCGGGACATAATCAAAAC.

This clone was detected many times. The listed genes are named as in mouse. The CDR3 extends 4 residues past the end of the read, so its final part is completed from the germline J gene. The gene calls are TRBV19 and TRBJ2-3; possibly TRBD2 for D (5 bases). The germline V gene has CDR1 FNHDT and CDR2 SITEND (reference sequence). The V end lost 1 base, the J end lost 0 bases, and 6 bases lay between the germline ends. This CDR3 comprises 14 residues. The CDR3 bases that were read are TGTGCCAGCAGTATACTGGGTAGTGCAGAA. Protein product: CASSILGSAE. The complete CDR3 protein is CASSILGSAETLYF. Filled out from reference TRBV19 and TRBJ2-3, the complete variable domain reads GGIITQTPKFLIGQEGQKLTLKCQQNFNHDTMYWYRQDSGKGLRLIYYSITENDLQKGDLSEGYDASREKKSSFSLTVTSAQKNEMAVFLCASSILGSAETLYFGSGTRLTVL.